This TCR beta chain was recorded in a study of blood T cell repertoires in COVID-19. Study information: Material from acute and convalescent COVID-19 was sourced from the United States, Italy and Spain.

Germline assignment: CDR1 MNHNS and CDR2 SASEGT. The CDR3 contains 15 residues. V lost 1 base to trimming and J lost 3 bases; unmatched junction nucleotides: 6. In the original workflow: It was from reference gene primer amplification that nucleated cell counts were estimated. Clones were read by immunoSEQ multiplex PCR, and TCRdb kept only the in-frame ones, dropping some. The DNA gave D and trimming, while V, J and clone size come from that table. The table includes 260,000 or so clones, around 83% detected once. The clonotype was recovered from an elderly man with acute or convalescent COVID-19. V and J are TRBV6-1 and TRBJ2-7; 7 bases line up with TRBD1. Sequencing was done on a sample of peripheral blood. The CDR3 DNA reads TGTGCCAGCAGTGAAGTGTGGGACAGATTCTACGAGCAGTACTTC. Its protein is CASSEVWDRFYEQYF.